These T cell receptor beta chains were read from a single sample in a study of blood T cell repertoires in COVID-19. Repertoires were generated with immunoSEQ multiplex PCR, while TCRdb's copy carries only in-frame clones and drops some. Among almost 30,000 clones listed, approximately 80% were seen once. Sequenced: peripheral blood. The receptors originated from a woman in her seventies with acute or convalescent COVID-19. Both conserved end residues are part of each CDR3. Fields, in order: D gene, V gene, clone size, J gene, CDR3 protein, CDR3 DNA. A D gene is named only where the DNA matches it firmly. For some rows the clone size is stated as once, few or many, or as a class when expanded; others skip it.

TRBD1	TRBV4-2	.	TRBJ1-6	CASSQDRTGGSSSYNSPLHF	TGTGCCAGCAGCCAAGACAGGACAGGGGGTTCCAGCTCCTATAATTCACCCCTCCACTTT
.	TRBV6-4	.	TRBJ1-5	CASSKPSRNGGNSNQPQHF	TGTGCCAGCAGTAAACCGTCGAGAAATGGAGGTAATAGCAATCAGCCCCAGCATTTT
TRBD1	TRBV30	once	TRBJ1-1	CAWGQGVSDTEAFF	TGTGCCTGGGGACAGGGGGTATCGGACACTGAAGCTTTCTTT
.	TRBV7-2	.	TRBJ1-2	CASRQESGVETYGYTF	TGTGCCAGCAGGCAAGAGTCAGGGGTGGAAACCTATGGCTACACCTTC
TRBD1	TRBV15	.	TRBJ2-1	CATSRETGNYNEQFF	TGTGCCACCAGCAGGGAGACAGGGAATTACAATGAGCAGTTCTTC
.	TRBV4-3	.	TRBJ1-6	CASSHWTGHNSPLHF	TGCGCCAGCAGCCATTGGACTGGCCATAATTCACCCCTCCACTTT
.	TRBV7-2	.	TRBJ2-3	CASSPQMSTDTQYF	TGTGCCAGCAGCCCCCAAATGAGTACAGATACGCAGTATTTT
.	TRBV6-2/TRBV6-3	.	TRBJ1-1	CASSSVVNTEAFF	TGTGCCAGCAGTTCTGTAGTGAACACTGAAGCTTTCTTT
.	TRBV28	.	TRBJ2-7	CASSLSAPQGPEQYF	TGTGCCAGCAGTTTATCCGCCCCCCAGGGTCCCGAGCAGTACTTC
TRBD1	TRBV7-9	.	TRBJ1-4	CASSTGQGPSIPEKLFF	TGTGCCAGCAGCACGGGACAGGGGCCTTCAATACCTGAAAAACTGTTTTTT
.	TRBV10-3	.	TRBJ1-1	CAIRAGTGREAFF	TGTGCCATCAGAGCCGGGACTGGACGCGAAGCTTTCTTT
TRBD1	TRBV28	.	TRBJ1-6	CASRPNRDRTYNSPLHF	TGTGCCAGCAGACCAAACCGGGACAGGACCTATAATTCACCCCTCCACTTT
TRBD2	TRBV7-3	.	TRBJ2-5	CASSLASGGLETQYF	TGTGCCAGCAGCTTAGCTAGCGGGGGTCTTGAGACCCAGTACTTC
TRBD1	TRBV11-2	once	TRBJ2-5	CASSPQGMGETQYF	TGTGCCAGCAGCCCACAGGGGATGGGGGAGACCCAGTACTTC
.	TRBV28	.	TRBJ1-3	CASRGRGGNTIYF	TGTGCCAGCAGGGGGCGCGGTGGAAACACCATATATTTT
.	TRBV6-6	once	TRBJ2-1	CASSYQRADNYNEQFF	TGTGCCAGCAGTTATCAGCGGGCCGACAACTACAATGAGCAGTTCTTC
.	TRBV7-9	.	TRBJ1-3	CASNPGGSGNTIYF	TGTGCCAGCAACCCGGGAGGATCTGGAAACACCATATATTTT
TRBD1	TRBV5-1	.	TRBJ1-1	CASKRDRQNTEAFF	TGCGCCAGCAAAAGGGACAGGCAGAACACTGAAGCTTTCTTT
.	TRBV12-3/TRBV12-4	.	TRBJ1-1	CASSRRMAEAFF	TGTGCCAGCAGCCGCAGGATGGCTGAAGCTTTCTTT
.	TRBV11-1	.	TRBJ2-7	CASSPTQGDYYEQYF	TGTGCCAGCAGCCCCACACAGGGGGACTACTACGAGCAGTACTTC
TRBD2	TRBV5-1	once	TRBJ2-1	CASSFLAGGGGSEQFF	TGCGCCAGCAGTTTTCTAGCGGGAGGAGGGGGTAGTGAGCAGTTCTTC
.	TRBV29-1	.	TRBJ2-1	CSSGLSSYNEQFF	TGCAGCTCGGGGTTGAGCTCCTACAATGAGCAGTTCTTC
TRBD1	TRBV2	once	TRBJ2-7	CATEGTVLSYEQYF	TGTGCCACGGAAGGGACAGTTCTTTCCTACGAGCAGTACTTC
TRBD2	TRBV5-1	.	TRBJ2-5	CASSETSGSQETQYF	TGCGCCAGCAGTGAGACTAGCGGGAGTCAAGAGACCCAGTACTTC
TRBD1	TRBV7-8	.	TRBJ2-1	CASGGQGFNEQFF	TGTGCCAGCGGGGGACAGGGGTTTAATGAGCAGTTCTTC
TRBD1	TRBV7-3	.	TRBJ2-3	CASSRNRRGQGRDTQYF	TGTGCCAGCAGTCGCAACCGCAGGGGGCAGGGTAGAGATACGCAGTATTTT
TRBD1	TRBV14	.	TRBJ2-5	CASSQEQGARWEETQYF	TGTGCCAGCAGCCAAGAACAGGGGGCACGTTGGGAAGAGACCCAGTACTTC
TRBD2	TRBV6-2/TRBV6-3	once	TRBJ2-5	CASSYWTSGGAETQYF	TGTGCCAGCAGTTACTGGACTAGCGGGGGGGCAGAGACCCAGTACTTC
.	TRBV6-5	.	TRBJ1-6	CASSKQSSYNSPLHF	TGTGCCAGCAGCAAACAGAGCTCCTATAATTCACCCCTCCACTTT
TRBD2	TRBV7-9	.	TRBJ2-7	CASSLRSSGSDSYEQYF	TGTGCCAGCAGCTTAAGGTCTAGCGGGAGCGACTCCTACGAGCAGTACTTC
.	TRBV9	.	TRBJ2-1	CASSVAVGQGQFF	TGTGCCAGCAGCGTAGCTGTGGGGCAAGGGCAGTTCTTC
.	TRBV6-2/TRBV6-3	.	TRBJ1-1	CASSLRGGRTEAFF	TGTGCCAGCAGTTTACGGGGAGGGAGGACTGAAGCTTTCTTT
.	TRBV7-2	few	TRBJ1-2	CASSLGGGDYGYTF	TGTGCCAGCAGCTTAGGGGGAGGGGACTATGGCTACACCTTC
TRBD1	TRBV7-3	.	TRBJ1-1	CASSRDSIPVTEAFF	TGTGCCAGCAGCCGGGACAGCATACCTGTCACTGAAGCTTTCTTT
.	TRBV19	.	TRBJ2-2	CASNPDHGGPGELFF	TGTGCCAGTAATCCCGATCACGGGGGGCCCGGGGAGCTGTTTTTT
TRBD2	TRBV27	.	TRBJ2-7	CQTSGSFSYEQYF	TGTCAGACTAGCGGGAGTTTCTCCTACGAGCAGTACTTC
.	TRBV28	.	TRBJ1-5	CASSLPRAAQHF	TGTGCCAGCAGTTTACCGAGGGCGGCCCAGCATTTT
.	TRBV11-2	.	TRBJ2-7	CASSLAHEQYF	TGTGCCAGCAGCTTAGCTCACGAGCAGTACTTC
.	TRBV9	.	TRBJ1-6	CASSPNPQGKDSPLHF	TGTGCCAGCAGCCCCAATCCGCAGGGAAAAGATTCACCCCTCCACTTT
TRBD2	TRBV5-1	once	TRBJ2-6	CASSSGTSGGGANVLTF	TGCGCCAGCAGCTCCGGGACTAGCGGGGGTGGGGCCAACGTCCTGACTTTC
.	TRBV7-8	.	TRBJ2-2	CASSSNTGELFF	TGTGCCAGCAGCTCTAACACCGGGGAGCTGTTTTTT
.	TRBV6-5	.	TRBJ1-1	CASSSYRETSNTEAFF	TGTGCCAGCAGTTCCTACAGGGAGACCTCGAACACTGAAGCTTTCTTT
TRBD1	TRBV19	.	TRBJ1-1	CASSIQGGDTEAFF	TGTGCCAGTAGTATACAGGGGGGTGACACTGAAGCTTTCTTT
.	TRBV29-1	few	TRBJ2-7	CSVEELGRGEEQYF	TGCAGCGTTGAAGAACTGGGCAGGGGGGAAGAGCAGTACTTC